This T cell receptor beta chain was observed in a study of T cells in Graves' hyperthyroidism and ophthalmopathy. This clonotype was counted many times. The length of the CDR3 is 18 residues. Germline V gene data show CDR1 as MNHNS and CDR2 as SASEGT. J lost 5 bases, V lost 5 bases, and 13 bases had no gene match. Pregnant or lactating patients were excluded, as were those with uncontrolled infection or other autoimmune disease. There were TCR beta CDR3 regions amplified from RNA transcripts. First-round RT-PCR with HTBI primers amplified the TCR CDR3 region. One entry per CDR3 protein, called by TCRdb with MiXCR from the multiplex PCR reads. The table lists hundreds of thousands of distinct CDR3 sequences, approximately 13% of them singletons.

This TCR was sampled from a woman in her 30s with Graves' hyperthyroidism that later progressed to Graves' ophthalmopathy. The sequenced sample was blood. The chain uses TRBV6-1 and TRBJ1-5, with 12 bases that match TRBD1. CDR3 protein: CASSFPGQGAVFDQPQHF. The CDR3 DNA reads as TGTGCCAGCAGTTTTCCGGGACAGGGGGCTGTATTCGATCAGCCCCAGCATTTT.